Each of the 13 T cell receptor beta chains below was sequenced from the same sample in a study of T cells in Graves' hyperthyroidism and ophthalmopathy. There were TCR beta CDR3 regions amplified from RNA transcripts. The HTBI primer set served for first-round RT-PCR of the TCR CDR3. TCRdb itself ran the multiplex PCR reads through MiXCR, one entry per CDR3 protein. This table holds about 760,000 distinct CDR3 sequences, just over 35% found once. The material sequenced was blood. Every receptor here comes from a woman in her 40s with Graves' hyperthyroidism.

In regard to this clonotype: A read error may be the cause here, since a much bigger clone is one base away. This chain links TRBV13 with TRBJ1-1, with unresolved D. Per the germline V gene, CDR1 is PRHDT and CDR2 is FYEKMQ (reference sequence). The CDR3 loop spans 12 amino acids. The CDR3 region has the DNA TGTGCCAGCGGGCGGGAAAACACTGAAACTTTCTTT. Translated, it gives CASGRENTETFF.

Ten or more counts support this clonotype. CDR3 DNA sequence: TGTGCCAGCAGCGATAACGACAGGGGTTTAAATGAAAAACTGTTTTTT. This sequence encodes CASSDNDRGLNEKLFF. The V call is TRBV7-9, the J call TRBJ1-4, with 8 bases aligning to TRBD1. CDR3 length equals 16 residues. Germline V gene lookup returns CDR1 SEHNR and CDR2 FQNEAQ (reference sequence). V lost 5 bases, J lost 5 bases, and 10 bases stayed unmatched.

This clonotype was detected only once. This chain connects TRBV12-5 to TRBJ2-2, with unresolved D. CDR3 length: 15 amino acids. CDR1 is LGHNT and CDR2 is FRNRAP in the germline V gene. Trimming pared 3 bases from V and 0 bases from J, leaving 8 bases between. As DNA, the CDR3 is TGTGCTAGTGGTTTTGGCTCTTCGAACACCGGGGAGCTGTTTTTT. Translation gives CASGFGSSNTGELFF. The variable domain in full, completed from reference TRBV12-5 and TRBJ2-2, reads DARVTQTPRHKVTEMGQEVTMRCQPILGHNTVFWYRQTMMQGLELLAYFRNRAPLDDSGMPKDRFSAEMPDATLATLKIQPSEPRDSAVYFCASGFGSSNTGELFFGEGSRLTVL.

The rearrangement uses TRBV6-5 and TRBJ2-7; TRBD1 or TRBD2 may be the D gene (5 bases each). This CDR3 is 16 amino acids long. The germline CDR1 and CDR2 sequences are MNHEY and SVGAGI. The V and J ends lost 0 bases and 2 bases respectively, with 14 bases between them. CDR3 in amino acids: CASSYSLGTSPYEQYF. The DNA for the CDR3 is TGTGCCAGCAGTTACTCCCTCGGGACCTCCCCCTACGAGCAGTACTTC.

V gene TRBV5-6 combines with J gene TRBJ2-2; TRBD2 is a possible D gene (6 bases). This CDR3 contains 16 residues. V shed 3 bases and J shed 2 bases, with 14 bases lying between them. Germline CDR1 reads SGHDT; CDR2 reads YYEEEE. CDR3: CASSSLREVNTGELFF. DNA of the CDR3: TGTGCCAGCAGCTCCTTGAGGGAGGTAAACACCGGGGAGCTGTTTTTT.

The chain recombines TRBV4-3 with TRBJ1-5; 7 positions match TRBD1. The trim removed 0 bases at V and 4 bases at J, leaving 3 bases unmatched. The germline V gene has CDR1 LGHNA and CDR2 YSLEER. CDR3 length: 15 amino acids. The CDR3 protein is CASSQDMTGNQPQHF. The DNA of the CDR3 is TGCGCCAGCAGCCAAGATATGACAGGGAATCAGCCCCAGCATTTT.

This clonotype has ten or more counts. The chain couples TRBV5-1 to TRBJ2-6; D gene ambiguous. The length of the CDR3 is 15 residues. Per the germline V gene, CDR1 is SGHRS and CDR2 is YFSETQ. The V end lost 1 base, the J end lost 0 bases, and 5 bases lay between the germline ends. The CDR3 sequence: CASSLLNSGANVLTF. The DNA for the CDR3 is TGCGCCAGCAGCTTGTTGAACTCTGGGGCCAACGTCCTGACTTTC. The full variable domain, rest sourced from reference TRBV5-1 and TRBJ2-6, is KAGVTQTPRYLIKTRGQQVTLSCSPISGHRSVSWYQQTPGQGLQFLFEYFSETQRNKGNFPGRFSGRQFSNSRSEMNVSTLELGDSALYLCASSLLNSGANVLTFGAGSRLTVL.

This clonotype has a count of ten or more. The chain links TRBV12-3 or TRBV12-4 to TRBJ1-2, with D possibly being TRBD1 (5 bases). This CDR3 has 16 residues. Between the trimmed V and J ends, which lost 3 bases and 0 bases, there was a span of 14 bases. The CDR3 protein is CASSLQGVMSNYGYTF. CDR3 bases: TGTGCCAGCAGTTTGCAGGGAGTTATGTCTAACTATGGCTACACCTTC.

As for this clonotype: Its ends do not fully match the called genes, so a read error is possible. The V gene is TRBV7-2, the J gene TRBJ1-6; D gene ambiguous. Germline V gene data show CDR1 as SGHTA and CDR2 as FQGNSA. The CDR3 length is 16 residues. Here the CDR3 reads CASSHDFEVRNSPLHF. The CDR3 coding sequence is TGCGCCAGCAGCCATGATTTTGAAGTTAGGAATTCACCCCTCCACTTT.

There are many counts of this clonotype. The rearrangement uses TRBV6-5 and TRBJ1-1; maybe TRBD1 (5 bases). CDR1 is MNHEY and CDR2 is SVGAGI in the germline V gene. V was pared by 2 bases and J by 1 base, with 8 bases between. The CDR3 covers 14 residues. The DNA of the CDR3 is TGTGCCAGCAGTTACCCCGGGGGGAACACTGAAGCTTTCTTT. The encoded protein is CASSYPGGNTEAFF.

This clonotype was observed many times. Here the CDR3 reads CSVDGTSGASGGTQYF. In DNA, the CDR3 is TGCAGCGTTGACGGGACTAGCGGGGCCAGTGGGGGGACCCAGTACTTC. The J gene is TRBJ2-5, the V gene TRBV29-1, with 13 bases lining up with TRBD2. Looked up from germline, CDR1 is SQVTM and CDR2 is ANQGSEA. The CDR3 has 16 residues. The V segment lost 3 bases and the J segment 7 bases; nucleotides outside the gene matches: 11.

V and J are TRBV10-3 and TRBJ1-2; 8 nucleotides line up with TRBD1. The germline V gene encodes CDR1 ENHRY and CDR2 SYGVKD. The J segment lost 1 base and the V segment lost 11 bases, leaving 6 bases of the junction unmatched. This CDR3 contains 13 residues. The CDR3 DNA reads as TGTGCCCCGACAGGGGTAGATAACTATGGCTACACCTTC. Translation: CAPTGVDNYGYTF.

This clonotype was seen only a few times. The chain has TRBV10-3 and TRBJ2-2; D tentatively fits TRBD1 or TRBD2 (5 bases each). V was shortened by 3 bases and J by 3 bases, with 11 bases between the two germline ends. This CDR3 is built from 15 residues. The germline V gene has CDR1 ENHRY and CDR2 SYGVKD. The CDR3 bases are TGTGCCATCAGTGACATAGTGGGGGACACCGGGGAGCTGTTTTTT. It translates to CAISDIVGDTGELFF.